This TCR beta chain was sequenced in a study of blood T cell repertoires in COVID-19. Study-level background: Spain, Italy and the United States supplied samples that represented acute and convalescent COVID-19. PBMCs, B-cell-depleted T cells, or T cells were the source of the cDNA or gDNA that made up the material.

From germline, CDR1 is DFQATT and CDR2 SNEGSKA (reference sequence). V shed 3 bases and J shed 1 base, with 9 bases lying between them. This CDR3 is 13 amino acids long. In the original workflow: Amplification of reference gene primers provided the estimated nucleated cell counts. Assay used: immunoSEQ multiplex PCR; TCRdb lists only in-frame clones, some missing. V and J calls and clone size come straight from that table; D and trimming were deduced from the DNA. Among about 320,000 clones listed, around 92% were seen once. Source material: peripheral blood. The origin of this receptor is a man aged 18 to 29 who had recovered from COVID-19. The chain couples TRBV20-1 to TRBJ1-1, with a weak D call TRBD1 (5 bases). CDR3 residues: CSASRQQNTEAFF. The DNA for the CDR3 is TGCAGTGCTAGTCGACAGCAGAACACTGAAGCTTTCTTT.